A single sample gave rise to the 11 T cell receptor beta chains below, sequenced in a study of blood T cell repertoires in COVID-19. Only in-frame clones appear in the TCRdb table, and some are missing; sequencing was by immunoSEQ multiplex PCR. The sample contains 410,000 or so clones, 75% to 90% of which appear only once. Sequencing was carried out using peripheral blood. The receptors here all came from a woman aged 40-49 years with COVID-19, enrolled during active disease.

The CDR3 DNA follows: TGTGCCAGCAGTGAAATGGGACTAGCGGGGGGGCAGGACACCGGGGAGCTGTTTTTT. Its protein product is CASSEMGLAGGQDTGELFF. This chain connects TRBV2 to TRBJ2-2; the match to TRBD2 covers 16 bases. The junction had 6 bases not matched to a gene; V was cut back by 2 bases and J by 3 bases. The CDR3 length is 19 residues. CDR1 is SNHLY and CDR2 is FYNNEI in the germline V gene.

The genes are TRBV7-3 and TRBJ1-1; TRBD1 might be the D (5 bases). The germline V and J ends were trimmed by 7 bases and 1 base, with 10 bases remaining between them. The CDR3 is made up of 13 amino acids. Germline V lookup: CDR1 SGHTA, CDR2 FQGTGA. The CDR3 reads CASKETANTEAFF. The DNA of the CDR3 is TGTGCCAGCAAGGAGACAGCGAACACTGAAGCTTTCTTT.

This chain connects TRBV6-6 to TRBJ2-2, with D hard to call. The CDR3 is made up of 15 amino acids. The germline V gene has CDR1 MNHNY and CDR2 SVGAGI (reference sequence). V dropped 0 bases and J dropped 1 base, with 6 bases sitting between them. The CDR3 coding sequence is TGTGCCAGCAGTTACTCAGCCCAGAACACCGGGGAGCTGTTTTTT. Protein product: CASSYSAQNTGELFF.

The chain links TRBV27 to TRBJ2-3; 10 positions agree with TRBD2. Germline-derived CDR1 and CDR2 are MNHEY and SMNVEV (reference sequence). This CDR3 contains 15 residues. Trimming took 6 bases from V and 1 from J; bases not matched to a gene: 4. CDR3 sequence: CASRAGTSGTDTQYF. CDR3 coding DNA: TGTGCCAGCAGGGCCGGGACTAGCGGCACAGATACGCAGTATTTT.

This rearrangement joins TRBV10-3 to TRBJ2-7; 7 nucleotides match TRBD1. Germline lookup yields CDR1 ENHRY and CDR2 SYGVKD. V trimming: 7 bases; J trimming: 5 bases; junction bases outside the gene matches: 8. The CDR3 has 13 residues. DNA of the CDR3: TGTGCCATCACTCGGACAGGAGTTCACGAGCAGTACTTC. It codes for CAITRTGVHEQYF.

This chain connects TRBV11-2 to TRBJ2-2, with 15 bases that match TRBD2. V lost 5 bases to trimming and J lost 6 bases; unmatched junction nucleotides: 7. The CDR3 covers 17 residues. In germline, CDR1 is SGHAT, CDR2 FQNNGV. CDR3 sequence: CASSRTSGRATAGELFF. The CDR3 DNA sequence: TGTGCCAGCAGCCGGACTAGCGGGAGGGCCACTGCCGGGGAGCTGTTTTTT.

The chain combines TRBV29-1 with TRBJ1-2, with no clear D. This CDR3 comprises 11 residues. CDR1 and CDR2 from the germline V gene are SQVTM and ANQGSEA. Trimming removed 8 bases at V and 6 bases at J, with 13 bases between. The CDR3 DNA sequence: TGCAGCTCGAGGAACCGGGATGGCTACACCTTC. As protein: CSSRNRDGYTF.

Remarks on this clone: Other DNA sequences in this sample translate to the same CDR3. The gene calls are TRBV12-3 or TRBV12-4 and TRBJ1-6, with TRBD1 matching over 8 bases. J lost 7 bases, V lost 5 bases, and 1 base had no gene match. The CDR3 contains 13 residues. The DNA of the CDR3 is TGTGCCAGCAGTAGACAGGGGAATTCACCCCTCCACTTT. Translated, it gives CASSRQGNSPLHF.

V gene TRBV6-2 or TRBV6-3 combines with J gene TRBJ1-2, with D uncertain. The ends were cut back, 6 bases at V and 7 bases at J, with 15 bases in the middle. The CDR3 contains 13 residues. Germline V gene data show CDR1 as MNHEY and CDR2 as SVGEGT. CDR3 sequence reads: CASSRRGSGGYTF. The DNA for the CDR3 is TGTGCCAGCAGCAGACGGGGTTCTGGTGGCTACACCTTC.

The chain links TRBV5-1 to TRBJ1-1; D is uncertain. This CDR3 spans 14 amino acids. Germline CDR1 SGHRS, CDR2 YFSETQ. V was trimmed by 7 bases and J by 1 base, leaving 14 bases between them. The CDR3 bases are TGCGCCAGCTGCCTGGACGGGAAGAACACTGAAGCTTTCTTT. Amino acid sequence: CASCLDGKNTEAFF.

This chain joins TRBV5-1 and TRBJ1-2; possibly TRBD1 for D (6 bases). The germline V and J ends were trimmed by 4 bases and 5 bases, with 9 bases remaining between them. Per germline, CDR1 SGHRS and CDR2 YFSETQ. This CDR3 spans 12 amino acids. CDR3 in DNA: TGCGCCAGCAGCCCCGGACAGTATGGCTACACCTTC. This sequence encodes CASSPGQYGYTF.